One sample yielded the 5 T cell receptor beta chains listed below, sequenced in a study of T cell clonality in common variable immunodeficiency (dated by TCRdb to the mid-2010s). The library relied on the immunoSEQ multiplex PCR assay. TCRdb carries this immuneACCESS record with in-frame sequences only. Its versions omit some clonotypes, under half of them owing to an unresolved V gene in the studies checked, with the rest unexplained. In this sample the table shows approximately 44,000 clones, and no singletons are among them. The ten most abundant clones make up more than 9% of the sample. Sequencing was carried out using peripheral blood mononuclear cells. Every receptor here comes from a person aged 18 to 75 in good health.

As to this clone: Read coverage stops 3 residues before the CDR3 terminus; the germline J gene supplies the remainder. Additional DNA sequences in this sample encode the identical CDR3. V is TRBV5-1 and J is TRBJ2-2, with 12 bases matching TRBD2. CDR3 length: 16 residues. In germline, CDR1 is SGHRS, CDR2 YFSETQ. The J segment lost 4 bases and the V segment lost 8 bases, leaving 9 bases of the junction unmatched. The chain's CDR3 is CASSPAGLAGTGELFF. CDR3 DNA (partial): TGCGCCAGTAGCCCGGCGGGACTAGCGGGCACCGGGGAG. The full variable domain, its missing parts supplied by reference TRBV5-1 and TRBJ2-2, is KAGVTQTPRYLIKTRGQQVTLSCSPISGHRSVSWYQQTPGQGLQFLFEYFSETQRNKGNFPGRFSGRQFSNSRSEMNVSTLELGDSALYLCASSPAGLAGTGELFFGEGSRLTVL.

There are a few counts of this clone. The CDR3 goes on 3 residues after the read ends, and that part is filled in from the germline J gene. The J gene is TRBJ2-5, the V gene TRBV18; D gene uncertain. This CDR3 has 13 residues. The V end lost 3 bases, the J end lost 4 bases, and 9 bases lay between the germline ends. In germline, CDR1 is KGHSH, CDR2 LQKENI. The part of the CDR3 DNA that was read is TGTGCCAGCTCACCTATACGAGGAGAGACC. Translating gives CASSPIRGET. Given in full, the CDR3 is CASSPIRGETQYF.

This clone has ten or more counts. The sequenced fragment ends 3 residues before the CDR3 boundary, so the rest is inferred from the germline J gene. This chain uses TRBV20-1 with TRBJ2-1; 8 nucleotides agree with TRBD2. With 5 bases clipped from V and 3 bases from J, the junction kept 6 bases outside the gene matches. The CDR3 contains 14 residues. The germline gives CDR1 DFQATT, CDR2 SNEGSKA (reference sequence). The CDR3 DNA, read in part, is TGCAGTGCTCCTCCGGGACTAGTCTACAATGAG. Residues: CSAPPGLVYNE. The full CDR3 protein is CSAPPGLVYNEQFF.

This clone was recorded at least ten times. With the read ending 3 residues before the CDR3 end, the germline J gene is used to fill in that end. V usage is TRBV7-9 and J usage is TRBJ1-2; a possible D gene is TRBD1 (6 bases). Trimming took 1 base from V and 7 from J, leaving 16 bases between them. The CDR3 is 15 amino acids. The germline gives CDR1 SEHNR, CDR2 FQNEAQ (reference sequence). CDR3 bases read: TGTGCCAGCAGCTTAGAACCCGGGACAACTAGTGGC. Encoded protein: CASSLEPGTTSG. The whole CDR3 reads CASSLEPGTTSGYTF.

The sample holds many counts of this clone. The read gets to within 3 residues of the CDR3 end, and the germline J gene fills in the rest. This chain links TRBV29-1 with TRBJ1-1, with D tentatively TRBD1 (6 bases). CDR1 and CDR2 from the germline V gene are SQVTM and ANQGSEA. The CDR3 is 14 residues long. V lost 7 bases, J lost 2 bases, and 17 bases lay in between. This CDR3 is CSARRQDTNTEAFF. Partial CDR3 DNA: TGCAGCGCGCGGAGACAGGACACCAACACTGAA.